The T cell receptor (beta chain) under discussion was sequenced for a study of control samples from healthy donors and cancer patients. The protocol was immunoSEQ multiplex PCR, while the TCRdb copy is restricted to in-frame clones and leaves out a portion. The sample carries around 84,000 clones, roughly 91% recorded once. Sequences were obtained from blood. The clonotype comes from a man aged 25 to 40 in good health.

In DNA form, the CDR3 reads TGTGCCAGCAGTTTAATCGGGGGTGATGAAAAACTGTTTTTT. Translating gives CASSLIGGDEKLFF. The chain employs TRBV27 and TRBJ1-4; D might be TRBD1 (5 bases). Between the trimmed V and J ends, which lost 2 bases and 6 bases, there was a span of 10 bases. This CDR3 is built from 14 residues. Germline lookup yields CDR1 MNHEY and CDR2 SMNVEV (reference sequence).